The 13 T cell receptor beta chains reported below all come from one sample, sequenced in a study of early T cells in non-severe SARS-CoV-2 infection. One entry per CDR3 protein, called by TCRdb with MiXCR from the 5' RACE reads. The table has under 45,000 distinct CDR3 sequences, less than 6.5% seen once. The sequences come from whole blood, collected at baseline. Every receptor here comes from an adult who was a healthcare worker with PCR-confirmed SARS-CoV-2 infection or an uninfected control (not recorded which).

This clonotype has just a few counts. This chain links TRBV30 with TRBJ1-4; D unclear. The CDR3 has 10 residues. CDR1 is GTSNPN and CDR2 is SVGIG in the germline V gene (reference sequence). The V end lost 1 base, the J end lost 14 bases, and 8 bases lay between the germline ends. The CDR3 nucleotides are TGTGCCTGGAGTGGACCTTACCTGTTTTTT. It translates to CAWSGPYLFF.

This clonotype was detected only a few times. CDR3 sequence (DNA): TGTGCCAGCAGCTCACCGGACAAAGAGACCCAGTACTTC. Protein: CASSSPDKETQYF. The chain links TRBV7-9 to TRBJ2-5; tentative D call: TRBD1 (5 bases). V was pared by 4 bases and J by 3 bases, with 9 bases between. The CDR3 extends over 13 amino acids. The germline gives CDR1 SEHNR, CDR2 FQNEAQ (reference sequence).

This clonotype has at least ten counts. The rearrangement joins TRBV28 to TRBJ2-1, with D perhaps given as TRBD1 or TRBD2 (7 bases each). CDR3 length: 15 amino acids. The V gene's germline CDR1 is MDHEN and CDR2 SYDVKM. V lost 7 bases and J lost 3, with 16 bases in between. In DNA form, the CDR3 reads TGTGCCAGCACCTCAGGGGGGGAGGGCTACAATGAGCAGTTCTTC. It encodes CASTSGGEGYNEQFF. The full variable domain, rest sourced from reference TRBV28 and TRBJ2-1, is DVKVTQSSRYLVKRTGEKVFLECVQDMDHENMFWYRQDPGLGLRLIYFSYDVKMKEKGDIPEGYSVSREKKERFSLILESASTNQTSMYLCASTSGGEGYNEQFFGPGTRLTVL.

The chain couples TRBV6-6 to TRBJ1-2, with 8 bases aligning to TRBD1. J gave up 8 bases and V 2 bases, and 7 bases lay outside the gene matches. This CDR3 has 14 amino acids. Germline CDR1 MNHNY, CDR2 SVGAGI (reference sequence). DNA of the CDR3: TGTGCCAGCAGTTACGCGATGACAGGGGACGGCTACACCTTC. It codes for CASSYAMTGDGYTF.

This sequence joins TRBV25-1 and TRBJ2-5; TRBD2 matches at 12 bases. The CDR3 is 14 amino acids. The junction had 5 bases not matched to a gene; V was cut back by 6 bases and J by 6 bases. Germline CDR1 and CDR2: MGHDK and SYGVNS. The DNA for the CDR3 is TGTGCCAGCAGCCTAGCGGGAGGGCCGCAGACCCAGTACTTC. Protein product: CASSLAGGPQTQYF.

This clonotype was recorded many times. The V call is TRBV4-1, the J call TRBJ2-4; D may be TRBD2 (5 bases). This CDR3 has 16 residues. Per the germline V gene, CDR1 is MGHRA and CDR2 is YSYEKL. Trimming pared 4 bases from V and 8 bases from J, leaving 21 bases between. This CDR3 is CASSPLRTGGPDIQYF. For the CDR3, the DNA is TGCGCCAGCAGCCCCCTGAGGACTGGAGGTCCGGACATTCAGTACTTC.

This clonotype was observed many times. The chain combines TRBV20-1 with TRBJ2-1, with 7 nucleotides matching TRBD2. The CDR3 length is 14 residues. The germline CDR1 and CDR2 sequences are DFQATT and SNEGSKA (reference sequence). V shed 6 bases, J shed 8 bases, and the junction held 13 bases outside the gene matches. In DNA form, the CDR3 reads TGCAGTGCCCCGCCTGCGGGAGCTAGAGATGAGCAGTTCTTC. Amino acid sequence: CSAPPAGARDEQFF.

The sample holds many counts of this clonotype. The chain joins TRBV12-3 or TRBV12-4 to TRBJ2-3; D ambiguous. V lost 6 bases and J lost 8, with 12 bases in between. The CDR3 totals 12 residues. The CDR3 bases are TGTGCCAGCAGCCCTAGGAGTGCTACGCAGTATTTT. It translates to CASSPRSATQYF.

This clonotype occurred many times. The genes are TRBV4-3 and TRBJ2-1, with D hard to call. The germline V gene encodes CDR1 LGHNA and CDR2 YSLEER. Trimming removed 0 bases from V and 4 bases from J, with 13 bases in between. The length of the CDR3 is 16 residues. The CDR3 DNA sequence: TGCGCCAGCAGCCAAGAAGGCGGTCTGACTTACAATGAGCAGTTCTTC. It specifies CASSQEGGLTYNEQFF.

This clonotype was counted at least ten times. The chain carries TRBV7-2 and TRBJ1-2, with D unclear. CDR1 is SGHTA, CDR2 FQGNSA, per germline. V lost 5 bases and J lost 3, with 7 bases in between. The CDR3 totals 12 residues. CDR3 in amino acids: CASSLVYYGYTF. The CDR3 DNA sequence: TGTGCCAGCAGCCTGGTTTACTATGGCTACACCTTC.

This clonotype was seen at least ten times. The gene calls are TRBV4-3 and TRBJ2-5, with 12 bases lining up with TRBD2. Germline CDR1 and CDR2: LGHNA and YSLEER. This CDR3 is 17 amino acids long. Trimming took 0 bases from V and 5 from J; bases not matched to a gene: 7. The CDR3 nucleotides read TGCGCCAGCAGCCAAGATTTGTCTAGCGGGAGGGACGAGACCCAGTACTTC. It is translated as CASSQDLSSGRDETQYF.

This clonotype was observed a handful of times. The gene calls are TRBV5-1 and TRBJ2-1, with 9 nucleotides matching TRBD2. There are 15 residues in the CDR3. Germline V gives CDR1 SGHRS, CDR2 YFSETQ. Trimming took 1 base from V and 4 from J; bases not matched to a gene: 3. This CDR3 reads CASSLRTSAYNEQFF. The CDR3 bases are TGCGCCAGCAGCTTGCGGACTAGCGCTTACAATGAGCAGTTCTTC.

This clonotype has a count of ten or more. The chain recombines TRBV7-9 with TRBJ2-1; 11 bases match TRBD2. The CDR3 sequence is 15 residues long. Germline loops: CDR1 SEHNR, CDR2 FQNEAQ (reference sequence). The V and J ends lost 4 bases and 6 bases, in that order; junction bases with no gene match: 5. In DNA, the CDR3 is TGTGCCAGCAGCTCGGTAGCGGGAGGGGTCAATGAGCAGTTCTTC. The encoded protein is CASSSVAGGVNEQFF.